The present entry profiles one T cell receptor beta chain with its context. This entry is derived from a study of blood T cell repertoires in COVID-19. V lost 3 bases to trimming and J lost 0 bases; unmatched junction nucleotides: 6. The CDR3 extends over 18 amino acids. Per the germline V gene, CDR1 is SGHTA and CDR2 is FQGNSA. Source study methods: From reference gene primer amplification, estimates of nucleated cell counts were derived. Sequenced by immunoSEQ multiplex PCR; TCRdb stores in-frame clones only, minus some. The V and J calls and the clone size are those of that table, but D and trimming were determined from the DNA. Seen here are under 30,000 clones, 80% to 90% observed once, and the top ten hold about 3.2%.

The sample taken for sequencing was peripheral blood. The V and J genes are TRBV7-2 and TRBJ2-1, with 12 positions matching TRBD2. The clonotype comes from a human donor in a cohort sampled during active COVID-19. CDR3 nucleotides: TGTGCCAGCAGCTTCACTAGCGGGGGGCTTAGCTCCTACAATGAGCAGTTCTTC. Its translation: CASSFTSGGLSSYNEQFF.